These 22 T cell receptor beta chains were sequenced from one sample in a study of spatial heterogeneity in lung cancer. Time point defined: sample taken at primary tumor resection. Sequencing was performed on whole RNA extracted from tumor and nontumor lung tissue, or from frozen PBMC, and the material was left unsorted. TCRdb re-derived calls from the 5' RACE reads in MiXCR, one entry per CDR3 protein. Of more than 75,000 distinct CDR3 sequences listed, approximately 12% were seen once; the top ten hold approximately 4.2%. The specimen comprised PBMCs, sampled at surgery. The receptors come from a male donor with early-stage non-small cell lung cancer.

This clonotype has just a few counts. The CDR3 here is CSVDGGTGANVLTF. CDR3 DNA: TGCAGCGTTGATGGGGGTACTGGGGCCAACGTCCTGACTTTC. This chain joins TRBV29-1 and TRBJ2-6, with D perhaps being TRBD1 or TRBD2 (5 bases each). Germline lookup yields CDR1 SQVTM and CDR2 ANQGSEA. This CDR3 contains 14 residues. Trimming left V 3 bases short and J 2 bases short, with 8 bases between.

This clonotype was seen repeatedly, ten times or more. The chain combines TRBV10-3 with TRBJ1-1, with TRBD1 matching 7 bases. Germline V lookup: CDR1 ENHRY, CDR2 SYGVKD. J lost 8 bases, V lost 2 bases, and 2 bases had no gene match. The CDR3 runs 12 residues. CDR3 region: CAISEDREEAFF. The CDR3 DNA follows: TGTGCCATCAGTGAGGACAGGGAGGAAGCTTTCTTT.

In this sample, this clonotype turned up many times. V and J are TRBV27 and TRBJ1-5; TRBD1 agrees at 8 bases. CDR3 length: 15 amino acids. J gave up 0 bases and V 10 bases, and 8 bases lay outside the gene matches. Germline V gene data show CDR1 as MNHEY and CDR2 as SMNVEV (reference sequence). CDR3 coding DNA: TGTGCCACCGCAGGGGGCTCGTATAGCAATCAGCCCCAGCATTTT. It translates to CATAGGSYSNQPQHF.

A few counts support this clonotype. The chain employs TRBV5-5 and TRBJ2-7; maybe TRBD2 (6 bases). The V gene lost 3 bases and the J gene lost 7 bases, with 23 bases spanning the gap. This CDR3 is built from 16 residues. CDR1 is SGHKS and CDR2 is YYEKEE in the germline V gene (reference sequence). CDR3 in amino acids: CASSSAPGLAVGEQYF. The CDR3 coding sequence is TGTGCCAGCAGCTCAGCCCCGGGACTCGCTGTGGGGGAGCAGTACTTC. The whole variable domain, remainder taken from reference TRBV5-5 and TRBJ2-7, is DAGVTQSPTHLIKTRGQQVTLRCSPISGHKSVSWYQQVLGQGPQFIFQYYEKEERGRGNFPDRFSARQFPNYSSELNVNALLLGDSALYLCASSSAPGLAVGEQYFGPGTRLTVT.

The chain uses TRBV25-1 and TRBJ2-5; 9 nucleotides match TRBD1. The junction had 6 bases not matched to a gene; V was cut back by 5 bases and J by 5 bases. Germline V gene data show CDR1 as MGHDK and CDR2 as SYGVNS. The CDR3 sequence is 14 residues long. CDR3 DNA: TGTGCCAGCAGTTCTACAGGGGGCGGGGAGACCCAGTACTTC. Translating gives CASSSTGGGETQYF.

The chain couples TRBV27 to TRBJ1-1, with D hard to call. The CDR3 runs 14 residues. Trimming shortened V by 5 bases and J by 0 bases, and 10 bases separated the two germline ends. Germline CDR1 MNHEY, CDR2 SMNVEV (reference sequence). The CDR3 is CASSPGVVNTEAFF. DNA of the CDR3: TGTGCCAGCAGTCCCGGAGTTGTGAACACTGAAGCTTTCTTT.

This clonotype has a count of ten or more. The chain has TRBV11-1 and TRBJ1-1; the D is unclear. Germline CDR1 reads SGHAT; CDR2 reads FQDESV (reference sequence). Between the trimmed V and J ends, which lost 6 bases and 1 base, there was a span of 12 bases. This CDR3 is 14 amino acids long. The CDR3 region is CASRPGLQNTEAFF. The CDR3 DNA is TGTGCCAGCAGACCAGGACTGCAGAACACTGAAGCTTTCTTT.

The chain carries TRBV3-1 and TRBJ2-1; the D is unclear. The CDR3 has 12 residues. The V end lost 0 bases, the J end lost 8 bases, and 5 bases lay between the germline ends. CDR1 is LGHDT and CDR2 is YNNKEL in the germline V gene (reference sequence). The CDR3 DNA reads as TGTGCCAGCAGCCAAGATAGGTATGAGCAGTTCTTC. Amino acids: CASSQDRYEQFF.

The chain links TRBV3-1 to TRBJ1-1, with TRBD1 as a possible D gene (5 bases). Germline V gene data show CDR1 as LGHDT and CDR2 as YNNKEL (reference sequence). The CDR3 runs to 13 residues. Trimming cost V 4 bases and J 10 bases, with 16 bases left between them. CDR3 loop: CASSPKGSRAAFF. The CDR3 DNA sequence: TGTGCCAGCAGCCCAAAGGGGTCTAGGGCAGCTTTCTTT. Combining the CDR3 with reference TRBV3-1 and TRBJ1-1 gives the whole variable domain DTAVSQTPKYLVTQMGNDKSIKCEQNLGHDTMYWYKQDSKKFLKIMFSYNNKELIINETVPNRFSPKSPDKAHLNLHINSLELGDSAVYFCASSPKGSRAAFFGQGTRLTVV.

The CDR3: CATSRESSAGELFF. The CDR3 bases are TGTGCCACCAGCAGAGAATCATCCGCCGGGGAGCTGTTTTTT. J is TRBJ2-2 and V is TRBV15; D remains unclear. Trimming removed 0 bases from V and 6 bases from J, with 8 bases in between. The CDR3 contains 14 residues. Germline V gene lookup returns CDR1 LNHNV and CDR2 YYDKDF (reference sequence).

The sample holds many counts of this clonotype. DNA of the CDR3: TGTGCCAGCACGAGGCCCAGCTCTGGAAACACCATATATTTT. It is translated as CASTRPSSGNTIYF. This chain connects TRBV2 to TRBJ1-3, with unresolved D. The CDR3 runs 14 residues. Trimming stripped 7 bases from V and 0 bases from J, with 10 bases between. Per the germline V gene, CDR1 is SNHLY and CDR2 is FYNNEI. The whole variable domain, remainder taken from reference TRBV2 and TRBJ1-3, is EPEVTQTPSHQVTQMGQEVILRCVPISNHLYFYWYRQILGQKVEFLVSFYNNEISEKSEIFDDQFSVERPDGSNFTLKIRSTKLEDSAMYFCASTRPSSGNTIYFGEGSWLTVV.

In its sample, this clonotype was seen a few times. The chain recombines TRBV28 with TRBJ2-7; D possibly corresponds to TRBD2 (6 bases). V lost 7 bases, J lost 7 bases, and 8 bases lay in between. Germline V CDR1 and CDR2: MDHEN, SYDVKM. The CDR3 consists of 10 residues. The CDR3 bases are TGTGCCAGCATTCTAGCGGAGCAGTACTTC. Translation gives CASILAEQYF.

CDR3 bases: TGCAGCTCCCGACAGGGAGGGCTGAACACTGAAGCTTTCTTT. This translates into CSSRQGGLNTEAFF. J is TRBJ1-1 and V is TRBV29-1; 7 nucleotides align to TRBD1. V shed 8 bases, J shed 0 bases, and the junction held 9 bases outside the gene matches. In germline, CDR1 is SQVTM, CDR2 ANQGSEA. The CDR3 covers 14 residues.

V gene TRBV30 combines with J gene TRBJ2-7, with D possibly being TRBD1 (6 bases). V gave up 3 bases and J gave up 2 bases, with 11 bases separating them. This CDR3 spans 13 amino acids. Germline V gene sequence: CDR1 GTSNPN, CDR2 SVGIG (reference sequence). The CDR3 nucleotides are TGTGCCTGGAGAGGCCGGGACACCTACGAGCAGTACTTC. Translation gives CAWRGRDTYEQYF.

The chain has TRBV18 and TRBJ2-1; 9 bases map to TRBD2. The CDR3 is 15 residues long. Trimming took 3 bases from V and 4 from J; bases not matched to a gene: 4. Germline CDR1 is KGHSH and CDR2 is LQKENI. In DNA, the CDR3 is TGTGCCAGCTCACCGATGACTAGCGGTTACAATGAGCAGTTCTTC. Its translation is CASSPMTSGYNEQFF.

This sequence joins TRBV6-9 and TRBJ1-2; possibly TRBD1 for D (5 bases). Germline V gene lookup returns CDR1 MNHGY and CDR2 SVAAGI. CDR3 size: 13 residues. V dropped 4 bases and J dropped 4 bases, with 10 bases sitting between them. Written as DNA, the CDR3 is TGTGCCAGCAGTTTTGAGGGGACCTATGGCTACACCTTC. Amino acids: CASSFEGTYGYTF.

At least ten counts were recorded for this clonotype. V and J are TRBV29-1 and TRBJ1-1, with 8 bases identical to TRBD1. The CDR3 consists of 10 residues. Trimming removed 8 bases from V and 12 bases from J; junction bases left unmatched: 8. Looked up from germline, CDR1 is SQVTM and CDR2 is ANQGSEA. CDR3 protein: CSRAGQGTFF. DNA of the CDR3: TGCAGCCGTGCCGGACAGGGAACTTTCTTT. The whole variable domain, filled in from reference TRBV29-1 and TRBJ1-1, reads SAVISQKPSRDICQRGTSLTIQCQVDSQVTMMFWYRQQPGQSLTLIATANQGSEATYESGFVIDKFPISRPNLTFSTLTVSNMSPEDSSIYLCSRAGQGTFFGQGTRLTVV.

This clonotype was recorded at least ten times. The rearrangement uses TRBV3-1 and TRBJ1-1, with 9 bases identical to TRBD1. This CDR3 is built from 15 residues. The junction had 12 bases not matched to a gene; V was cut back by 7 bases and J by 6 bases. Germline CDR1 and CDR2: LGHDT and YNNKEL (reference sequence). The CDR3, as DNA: TGTGCCAGCACGTCGACCCTGGACAGGGGTGCTGAAGCTTTCTTT. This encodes CASTSTLDRGAEAFF.

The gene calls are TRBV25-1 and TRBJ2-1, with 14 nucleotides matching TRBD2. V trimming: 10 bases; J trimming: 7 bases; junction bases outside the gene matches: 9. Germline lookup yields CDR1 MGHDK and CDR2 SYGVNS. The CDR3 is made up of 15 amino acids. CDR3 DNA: TGTGCCACTGGACTAGCGGGAGGCCAAAGGAATGAGCAGTTCTTC. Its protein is CATGLAGGQRNEQFF.

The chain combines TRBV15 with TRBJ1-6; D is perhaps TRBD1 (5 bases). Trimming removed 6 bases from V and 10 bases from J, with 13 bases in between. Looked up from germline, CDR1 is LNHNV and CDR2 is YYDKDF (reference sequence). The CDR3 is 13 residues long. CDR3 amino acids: CATRQGPNSPLHF. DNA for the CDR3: TGTGCCACCAGGCAGGGCCCAAACTCACCCCTCCACTTT.

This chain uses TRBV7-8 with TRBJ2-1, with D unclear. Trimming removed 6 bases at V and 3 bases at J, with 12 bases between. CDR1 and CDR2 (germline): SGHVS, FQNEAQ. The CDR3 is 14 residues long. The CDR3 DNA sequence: TGTGCCAGCAGGGGTTTCGGAAACTACAATGAGCAGTTCTTC. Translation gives CASRGFGNYNEQFF.

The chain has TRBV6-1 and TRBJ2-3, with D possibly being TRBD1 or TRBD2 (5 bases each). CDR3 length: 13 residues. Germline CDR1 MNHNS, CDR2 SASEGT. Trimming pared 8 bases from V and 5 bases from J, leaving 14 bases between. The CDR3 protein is CASRGALGDTQYF. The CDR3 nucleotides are TGTGCCAGCCGGGGCGCGCTGGGAGATACGCAGTATTTT.